This TCR beta chain was captured in a study of T cells after yellow fever vaccination. Study at large: Preparation of the low-cell-number fractions used SMART-Seq v4 Ultra Low Input. The study, taken as a whole, reports: Few clonotypes appeared in both CD4 and CD8 compartments. There was a possibility that FACS-sorted repertoires contained abundant clonotypes contaminating from the bulk population.

Trimming stripped 0 bases from V and 6 bases from J, with 10 bases between. The germline CDR1 and CDR2 sequences are MGHRA and YSYEKL. There are 14 residues in the CDR3. This clonotype has more than one count but fewer than ten. As yet, its antigen is unknown. Template-switching 5'RACE yielded the TCR cDNA; a universal primer site and UMIs were added in the process. TCRdb called the 5' RACE reads again in MiXCR, with one record for every CDR3 protein. The sample carries 300,000 to 350,000 distinct CDR3 sequences, over 8.5% recorded once. This clonotype originated in a man aged 18 to 29 who received the YFV17D yellow fever vaccine. The chain joins TRBV4-1 to TRBJ2-3; D is perhaps TRBD1 or TRBD2 (5 bases each). The material sequenced was CD4+ T cells sorted from PBMCs, taken 45 days after the yellow fever booster vaccination. The CDR3 loop is CASSQDYRRDTQYF. CDR3 nucleotide sequence: TGCGCCAGCAGCCAAGATTACAGGAGGGATACGCAGTATTTT.